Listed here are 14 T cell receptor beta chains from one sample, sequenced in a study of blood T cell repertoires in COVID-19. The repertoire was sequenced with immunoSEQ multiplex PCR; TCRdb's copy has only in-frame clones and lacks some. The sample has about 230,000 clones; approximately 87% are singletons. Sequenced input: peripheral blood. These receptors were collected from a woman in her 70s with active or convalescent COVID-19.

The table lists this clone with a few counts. The CDR3 is CASSLTGGGNNEKLFF. The CDR3, as DNA: TGTGCCAGCAGCTTAACGGGGGGCGGAAATAATGAAAAACTGTTTTTT. V gene TRBV11-2 combines with J gene TRBJ1-4; a weak D match, TRBD1 (6 bases). V lost 2 bases to trimming and J lost 4 bases, with 14 bases between them. CDR1 and CDR2 (germline): SGHAT, FQNNGV. There are 16 residues in the CDR3.

CDR3 protein: CASSPVRVGGNTEAFF. The CDR3 DNA reads as TGCGCCAGCAGCCCGGTGAGAGTCGGGGGGAACACTGAAGCTTTCTTT. The chain uses TRBV5-1 and TRBJ1-1, with D perhaps matching TRBD1 (5 bases). Trimming shortened V by 4 bases and J by 1 base, and 17 bases separated the two germline ends. The CDR3 contains 16 residues. Germline V gene lookup returns CDR1 SGHRS and CDR2 YFSETQ.

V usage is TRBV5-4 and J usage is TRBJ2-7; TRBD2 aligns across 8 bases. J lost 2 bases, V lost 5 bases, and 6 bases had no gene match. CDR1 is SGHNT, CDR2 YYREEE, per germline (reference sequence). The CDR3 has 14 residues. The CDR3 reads CASRLAAAPYEQYF. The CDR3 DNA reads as TGTGCCAGCAGACTAGCGGCAGCCCCCTACGAGCAGTACTTC.

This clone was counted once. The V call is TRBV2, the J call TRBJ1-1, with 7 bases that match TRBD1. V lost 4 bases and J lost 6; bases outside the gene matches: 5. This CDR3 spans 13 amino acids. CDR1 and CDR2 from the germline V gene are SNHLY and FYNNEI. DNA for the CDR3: TGTGCCAGCAGTGTAGACAGGGAGGCTGAAGCTTTCTTT. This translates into CASSVDREAEAFF.

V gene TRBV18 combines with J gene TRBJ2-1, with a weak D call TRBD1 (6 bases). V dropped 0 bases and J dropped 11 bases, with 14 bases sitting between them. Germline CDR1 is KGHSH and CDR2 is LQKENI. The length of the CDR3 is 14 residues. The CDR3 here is CASSPPGSGAKQFF. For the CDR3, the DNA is TGTGCCAGCTCACCACCGGGGTCAGGGGCCAAGCAGTTCTTC.

In nucleotides, the CDR3 is TGTGCCAGCAGACAGGGCCCCTCCCAGCCCCAGCATTTT. This encodes CASRQGPSQPQHF. The rearrangement links TRBV6-5 to TRBJ1-5; tentatively, D is TRBD1 (6 bases). CDR1 is MNHEY, CDR2 SVGAGI, per germline. The V end lost 6 bases, the J end lost 7 bases, and 13 bases lay between the germline ends. The CDR3 totals 13 residues.

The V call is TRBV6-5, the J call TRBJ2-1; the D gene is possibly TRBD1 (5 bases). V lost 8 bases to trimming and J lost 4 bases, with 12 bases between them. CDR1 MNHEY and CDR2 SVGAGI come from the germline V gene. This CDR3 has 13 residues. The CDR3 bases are TGTGCCAGCCGACAGCCTACGTACAATGAGCAGTTCTTC. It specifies CASRQPTYNEQFF.

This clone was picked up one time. CDR3 in DNA: TGCAGCGGGGACAGGGGGACAGGGGGCTTAGGGAATGAGCAGTTCTTC. It translates to CSGDRGTGGLGNEQFF. The chain uses TRBV29-1 and TRBJ2-1, with TRBD1 matching 12 bases. Germline CDR1 SQVTM, CDR2 ANQGSEA. The CDR3 loop spans 16 amino acids. Losses at the gene ends were 7 bases for V and 7 bases for J; bases not matched to a gene: 14.

CDR3 protein: CASNPGQGGGYTF. As DNA, the CDR3 is TGCGCCAGCAACCCCGGACAGGGAGGGGGCTACACCTTC. The V call is TRBV5-1, the J call TRBJ1-2; 8 bases fit TRBD1. V shed 6 bases, J shed 8 bases, and the junction held 9 bases outside the gene matches. Germline-derived CDR1 and CDR2 are SGHRS and YFSETQ. The CDR3 is made up of 13 amino acids. Filled out from reference TRBV5-1 and TRBJ1-2, the complete variable domain reads KAGVTQTPRYLIKTRGQQVTLSCSPISGHRSVSWYQQTPGQGLQFLFEYFSETQRNKGNFPGRFSGRQFSNSRSEMNVSTLELGDSALYLCASNPGQGGGYTFGSGTRLTVV.

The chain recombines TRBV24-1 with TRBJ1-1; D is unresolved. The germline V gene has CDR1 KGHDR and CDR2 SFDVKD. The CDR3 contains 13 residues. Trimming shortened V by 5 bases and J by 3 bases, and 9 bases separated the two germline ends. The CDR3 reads CATSAARDTEAFF. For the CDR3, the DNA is TGTGCCACCAGTGCCGCCCGGGACACTGAAGCTTTCTTT.

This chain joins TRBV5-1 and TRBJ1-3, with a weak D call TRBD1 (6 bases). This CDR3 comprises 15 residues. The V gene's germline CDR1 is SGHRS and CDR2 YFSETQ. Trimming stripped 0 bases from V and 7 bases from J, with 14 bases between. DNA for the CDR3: TGCGCCAGCAGCTTGGAGGACAGAAGGTCGAACACCATATATTTT. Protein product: CASSLEDRRSNTIYF.

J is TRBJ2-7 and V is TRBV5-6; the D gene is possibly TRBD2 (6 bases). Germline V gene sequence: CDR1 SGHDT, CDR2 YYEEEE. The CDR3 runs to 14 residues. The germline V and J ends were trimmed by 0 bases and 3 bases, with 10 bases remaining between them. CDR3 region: CASSLGAGFYEQYF. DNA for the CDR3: TGTGCCAGCAGCTTGGGGGCGGGATTCTACGAGCAGTACTTC.

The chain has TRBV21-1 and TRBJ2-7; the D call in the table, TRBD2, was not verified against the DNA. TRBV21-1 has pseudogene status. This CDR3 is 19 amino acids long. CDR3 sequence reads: CASSAAGTSGLQILYEQYF. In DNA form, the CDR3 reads TGTGCCAGCAGCGCAGCCGGGACTAGCGGGCTTCAGATACTCTACGAGCAGTACTTC.

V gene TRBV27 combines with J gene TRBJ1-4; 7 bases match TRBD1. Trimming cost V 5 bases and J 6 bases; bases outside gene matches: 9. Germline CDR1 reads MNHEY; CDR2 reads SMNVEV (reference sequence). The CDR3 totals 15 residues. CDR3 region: CASSHQGEGDEKLFF. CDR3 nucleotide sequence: TGTGCCAGCAGTCATCAGGGGGAAGGGGATGAAAAACTGTTTTTT. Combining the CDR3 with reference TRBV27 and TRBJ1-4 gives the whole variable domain EAQVTQNPRYLITVTGKKLTVTCSQNMNHEYMSWYRQDPGLGLRQIYYSMNVEVTDKGDVPEGYKVSRKEKRNFPLILESPSPNQTSLYFCASSHQGEGDEKLFFGSGTQLSVL.